This TCR beta chain is drawn from a study of identical twins. Points on this clonotype: Antigen specificity is unknown.

CDR1 and CDR2 from the germline V gene are DFQATT and SNEGSKA (reference sequence). The V segment lost 3 bases and the J segment 10 bases; nucleotides outside the gene matches: 10. This CDR3 is built from 14 residues. From the 5' RACE reads, TCRdb called clonotypes with MiXCR, one entry per CDR3 protein. The sample lists 350,000 to 500,000 distinct CDR3 sequences, less than 20% seen once, with more than 10% in the top ten. Whole-study findings and limits: Out-of-frame alpha sequences that twins shared showed excess low generation probability. Beta out-of-frame sequences showed weaker excess twin sharing.

The material sequenced was naive T cells sorted from blood. The receptor was derived from a middle-aged man in good health. This sequence joins TRBV20-1 and TRBJ2-1; 9 bases are a match to TRBD2. The CDR3: CSARRGGQQGEQFF. The CDR3 region has the DNA TGCAGTGCTAGGCGGGGGGGCCAGCAAGGCGAGCAGTTCTTC.